These T cell receptor beta chains were read from a single sample in a study of Ad26.COV2.S vaccination and SARS-CoV-2 variants. Measured with immunoSEQ multiplex PCR; TCRdb has only the in-frame clones, and not every one. This sample carries about 350,000 clones, 86% of them seen once, and the ten largest clones take about 10%. Material: peripheral blood, obtained in a trial of Ad26.COV2.S vaccine versus placebo. All receptors derive from a person between 18 and 65 years old who received the Ad26.COV2.S COVID-19 vaccine or a placebo. Each CDR3 is given with its conserved first and last residue. Each record gives: CDR3 DNA, CDR3 protein, D gene, J gene, clone size, V gene. D genes are given only for firm matches. Where a row states a size, it is once, few, many or the class of an expanded clone; other rows omit it.

CDR3nt: TGTGCCAGCGGAAGAACAGGGGGCGCAGATGGCTACACCTTC
CDR3aa: CASGRTGGADGYTF
d_gene: TRBD1
j_gene: TRBJ1-2
abundance: many
v_gene: TRBV7-2

CDR3nt: TGTGCCAGTAGTACCCAATCGGGACCCAGCTCCTATAATTCACCCCTCCACTTT
CDR3aa: CASSTQSGPSSYNSPLHF
d_gene: -
j_gene: TRBJ1-6
abundance: -
v_gene: TRBV19

CDR3nt: TGTGCCAGCAGTAAGGGCTTGGGACTGAACTACGAGCAGTACTTC
CDR3aa: CASSKGLGLNYEQYF
d_gene: -
j_gene: TRBJ2-7
abundance: -
v_gene: TRBV28

CDR3nt: TGTGCCACCAGTAGTGTAGGTAATGGGCCAAGCTACAATGAGCAGTTCTTC
CDR3aa: CATSSVGNGPSYNEQFF
d_gene: -
j_gene: TRBJ2-1
abundance: -
v_gene: TRBV24-1

CDR3nt: TGTGCCAGCAGTGAACGGAGGCAGAAAGCCTATGGCTACACCTTC
CDR3aa: CASSERRQKAYGYTF
d_gene: -
j_gene: TRBJ1-2
abundance: -
v_gene: TRBV6-1

CDR3nt: TGTGCCAGCAGCTCTTTGCCAGTAGAGACCCAGTACTTC
CDR3aa: CASSSLPVETQYF
d_gene: -
j_gene: TRBJ2-5
abundance: once
v_gene: TRBV7-2

CDR3nt: TGCAGCGTTGAAGGACAACAAACTGAAGCTTTCTTT
CDR3aa: CSVEGQQTEAFF
d_gene: -
j_gene: TRBJ1-1
abundance: -
v_gene: TRBV29-1

CDR3nt: TGTGTCAGAAGCTCGAGCCCCACGCTAGCGGGAGATGGGGCCAACGTCCTGACTTTC
CDR3aa: CVRSSSPTLAGDGANVLTF
d_gene: -
j_gene: TRBJ2-6
abundance: -
v_gene: TRBV7-5

CDR3nt: TGTGCCAGTAGTATCCTGGGGGGGGCCTCCTACAATGAGCAGTTCTTC
CDR3aa: CASSILGGASYNEQFF
d_gene: -
j_gene: TRBJ2-1
abundance: few
v_gene: TRBV19

CDR3nt: TGTGCCAGTCGAGGGGCTAGCGGCAACACCGGGGAGCTGTTTTTT
CDR3aa: CASRGASGNTGELFF
d_gene: TRBD2
j_gene: TRBJ2-2
abundance: -
v_gene: TRBV27

CDR3nt: TGTGCCAGCAGCCCGAGGGGCGGGCTGAACACTGAAGCTTTCTTT
CDR3aa: CASSPRGGLNTEAFF
d_gene: -
j_gene: TRBJ1-1
abundance: once
v_gene: TRBV7-9

CDR3nt: TGTGCCAGCAGCTTGCTGGGGGGGTCACCCCTCCACTTT
CDR3aa: CASSLLGGSPLHF
d_gene: -
j_gene: TRBJ1-6
abundance: once
v_gene: TRBV5-5

CDR3nt: TGTGCCAGTAGTATGAGGGGAGGCTATGGCTACACCTTC
CDR3aa: CASSMRGGYGYTF
d_gene: -
j_gene: TRBJ1-2
abundance: -
v_gene: TRBV19

CDR3nt: TGTGCCAGCCGGCGTTGGGGGACCTACGAGCAGTACTTC
CDR3aa: CASRRWGTYEQYF
d_gene: -
j_gene: TRBJ2-7
abundance: -
v_gene: TRBV7-9

CDR3nt: TGCGCCAGCAGCTCCGTACCCCGGGGTTACGAGCAGTACTTC
CDR3aa: CASSSVPRGYEQYF
d_gene: -
j_gene: TRBJ2-7
abundance: once
v_gene: TRBV5-1